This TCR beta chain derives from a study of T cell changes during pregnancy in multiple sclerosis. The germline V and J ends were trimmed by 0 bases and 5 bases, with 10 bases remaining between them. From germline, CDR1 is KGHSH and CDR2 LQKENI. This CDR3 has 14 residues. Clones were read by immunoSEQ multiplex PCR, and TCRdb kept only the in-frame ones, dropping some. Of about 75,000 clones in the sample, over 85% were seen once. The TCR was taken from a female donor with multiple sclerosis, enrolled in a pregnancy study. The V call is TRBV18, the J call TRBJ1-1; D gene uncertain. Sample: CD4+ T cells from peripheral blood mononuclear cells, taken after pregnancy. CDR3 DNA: TGTGCCAGCTCACCACCGGTACTCGAGACTGAAGCTTTCTTT. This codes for CASSPPVLETEAFF.